The T cell receptor beta chain under discussion was sequenced for a study of blood T cell repertoires in COVID-19 (dated by TCRdb to the early 2020s). About the study as a whole: Samples covering the acute and convalescent phases of COVID-19 were provided by collaborators in the United States, Italy and Spain. Where available, HLA class I and class II types were obtained from metadata supplied by the sample provider rather than from assay-based typing. Nearly every sample came with metadata listing a de-identified subject ID, COVID-19 status, age in years and sex. The material from the prospective study consisted of cDNA or gDNA derived from T cells, B-cell-depleted T cells, or PBMCs. The repertoires were released in a freely available public database meant as a resource for research on the immune response to SARS-CoV-2. Subjects who had been exposed to COVID-19, were actively infected with it, or had recovered from it provided the deeply sampled blood TCRbeta repertoires that made up the dataset. Samples were obtained from the ongoing ImmuneRACE study (first 160 participants) and from 1,254 subjects provided by 6 global collaborators. The study at large found these results: The amount of clinical and demographic metadata varied by source and participant and was provided uncurated.

Enrolling through a virtual design, the prospective study's participants ranged in age from roughly 18 to 95 years and lived across more than 20 United States geographic areas. Cohort assignment in the prospective study relied on participant-reported clinical history from a screening survey and a study questionnaire. ImmuneRACE Cohort 3 recovered participants were defined by two consecutive negative NP/OP PCR tests, healthcare professional clearance, or symptom resolution. Each participant in the prospective study had whole blood, serum and a nasopharyngeal or oropharyngeal swab collected by mobile phlebotomists. Prospective study participants could optionally give additional blood draws and questionnaires over a roughly two-month period. Before DNA extraction, blood samples from the prospective study were shipped at room temperature or frozen. Comment on this clone: Its cognate antigen has yet to be identified. No base qualities exist here, and no much larger clone lies one base off it.

TCRbeta CDR3 regions were amplified from genomic DNA by means of the immunoSEQ Assay, a bias-controlled multiplex PCR. The paper's processing steps were these. The number of nucleated cells in each sample was estimated by amplification of reference gene primers within the assay. Sequence reads were collapsed and filtered to measure the absolute abundance of every unique TCRbeta CDR3 rearrangement. For each sample, productive Simpson clonality was calculated by taking the square root of Simpson's diversity index across productive rearrangements. The source is immuneACCESS, and TCRdb retained only in-frame sequences with V and J called. Part of the clones is not carried over; for the studies checked, unresolved V genes explain less than half of this, and the remainder is unexplained. That table furnishes V, J and clone size, whereas the DNA furnished D and trimming. The sample table lists about 160,000 clones, over 70% of them with a count of one. Jointly, the top ten make up about 3.4% of the sample.

The CDR3 starts with the cysteine, ends with the phenylalanine, and has 12 residues. This entry keeps only the CDR3 DNA: 36 bases, framed from base 1. At the junction V is shortened by 3 bases and J by 1 base, with 4 bases in between. Sequenced sample: PBMCs or T cells enriched from blood (not recorded which). The sequence derives from a woman aged 55 to 70 who had recovered from COVID-19. The sequence is built from TRBV12-3 or TRBV12-4 and TRBJ2-7; there is no confident call for the D gene. The CDR3 reads CASSLRSYEQYF. The nucleotides read TGTGCCAGCAGTTTGCGATCCTACGAGCAGTACTTC.